Listed below are T cell receptor beta chains from one sample, sequenced in a study of blood T cell repertoires in COVID-19. Profiling relied on immunoSEQ multiplex PCR, and the TCRdb table lists in-frame clones only, not all of them. The sample records some 150,000 clones, over 70% being singletons. Sequencing was carried out using peripheral blood. The source of these receptors is a man between 45 and 60 years old with active COVID-19. The CDR3 runs from the conserved cysteine through the conserved F or W. The order of the fields is V gene, clone size, J gene, CDR3 protein. For some rows the clone size is stated as once, few or many, or as a class when expanded; others skip it.

V: TRBV5-1; size: few; J: TRBJ2-1; CDR3: CASSLGWGPYNEQFF
V: TRBV6-2/TRBV6-3; size: once; J: TRBJ1-6; CDR3: CASSYGEWALHF
V: TRBV6-5; size: -; J: TRBJ2-7; CDR3: CASKKLAATYEQYF
V: TRBV10-2; size: once; J: TRBJ2-7; CDR3: CASSEFLYEQYF
V: TRBV10-3; size: -; J: TRBJ1-4; CDR3: CATSGSRNEKLFF
V: TRBV29-1; size: -; J: TRBJ2-5; CDR3: CSVVEQSLRETQYF
V: TRBV4-1; size: -; J: TRBJ1-2; CDR3: CASSLRLTDLRGYTF
V: TRBV9; size: -; J: TRBJ2-5; CDR3: CASSVDRGRGETQYF
V: TRBV10-1; size: few; J: TRBJ2-2; CDR3: CASSESTGSPGELFF
V: TRBV2; size: -; J: TRBJ2-1; CDR3: CASSGQGLAEQFF
V: TRBV7-8; size: -; J: TRBJ2-7; CDR3: CASSFGGLSSYEQYF
V: TRBV7-9; size: -; J: TRBJ1-2; CDR3: CATGQGSYTF
V: TRBV7-2; size: -; J: TRBJ2-1; CDR3: CASTRTGVSYGQFF
V: TRBV11-2; size: -; J: TRBJ1-2; CDR3: CASSATGTGYGYTF
V: TRBV10-3; size: -; J: TRBJ2-7; CDR3: CATHGGAYEQYF
V: TRBV11-2; size: -; J: TRBJ1-6; CDR3: CASSSGGNNSPLHF
V: TRBV7-2; size: -; J: TRBJ2-1; CDR3: CASSLVRSGGREQFF
V: TRBV20-1; size: -; J: TRBJ2-2; CDR3: CSARVAGELFF
V: TRBV19; size: -; J: TRBJ2-3; CDR3: CASTDPSGGTDTQYF
V: TRBV25-1; size: -; J: TRBJ1-2; CDR3: CASSAGIYGYTF
V: TRBV5-4; size: -; J: TRBJ2-5; CDR3: CASSPASGQETQYF
V: TRBV5-1; size: many; J: TRBJ1-1; CDR3: CASSSEQGRTEAFF
V: TRBV11-2; size: -; J: TRBJ1-1; CDR3: CASSQTEARKAFF
V: TRBV12-2; size: -; J: TRBJ2-5; CDR3: CASRLPLVGGLQETQYF
V: TRBV18; size: -; J: TRBJ2-3; CDR3: CASSPSSGTQYF
V: TRBV7-2; size: -; J: TRBJ1-2; CDR3: CASSLAQKAYGYTF
V: TRBV6-5; size: -; J: TRBJ2-1; CDR3: CASSLTGNSNEQFF
V: TRBV30; size: -; J: TRBJ1-4; CDR3: CAWSVLRNEKLFF
V: TRBV19; size: -; J: TRBJ2-7; CDR3: CASSRENPGTYEQYF
V: TRBV20-1; size: -; J: TRBJ1-4; CDR3: CSAEVAGKLFF
V: TRBV5-4; size: once; J: TRBJ2-5; CDR3: CASSYSIGLAFETQYF
V: TRBV5-1; size: once; J: TRBJ1-1; CDR3: CASSFRENTEAFF
V: TRBV2; size: -; J: TRBJ2-5; CDR3: CASRPSGGPRETQYF
V: TRBV15; size: -; J: TRBJ2-7; CDR3: CATSRDATYEQYF
V: TRBV6-5; size: few; J: TRBJ1-1; CDR3: CASSETGGRTEAFF